This T cell receptor (beta chain) is from a study of blood T cell repertoires in COVID-19. Deletions cut 5 bases from V and 1 base from J, with 8 bases between. Per germline, CDR1 MDHEN and CDR2 SYDVKM. The CDR3 is made up of 14 amino acids. Original handling: Amplification of reference gene primers was used by the study to estimate nucleated cell counts. TCRdb's copy holds only in-frame clones and misses some; the assay was immunoSEQ multiplex PCR. The V and J calls and clone size are taken from that table; D and trimming were inferred from the DNA. The table lists 90,000 to 150,000 clones, 65% to 90% of them singletons.

The receptor was isolated from a man older than 75 with acute or convalescent COVID-19. The J gene is TRBJ2-2, the V gene TRBV28, with D perhaps matching TRBD1 (6 bases). The source material was peripheral blood. The CDR3 bases are TGTGCCAGCAGTCCGACAGGGAACACCGGGGAGCTGTTTTTT. Translation gives CASSPTGNTGELFF.